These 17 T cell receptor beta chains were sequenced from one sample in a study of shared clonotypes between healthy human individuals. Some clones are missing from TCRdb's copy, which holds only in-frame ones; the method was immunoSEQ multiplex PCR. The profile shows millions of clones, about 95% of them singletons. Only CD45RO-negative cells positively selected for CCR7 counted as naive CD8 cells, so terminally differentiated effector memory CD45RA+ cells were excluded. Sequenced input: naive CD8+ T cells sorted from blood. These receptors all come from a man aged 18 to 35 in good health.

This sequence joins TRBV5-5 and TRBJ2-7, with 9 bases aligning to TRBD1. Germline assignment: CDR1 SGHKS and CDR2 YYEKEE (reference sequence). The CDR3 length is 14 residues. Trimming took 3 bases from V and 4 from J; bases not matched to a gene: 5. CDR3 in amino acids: CASSYGQGIYEQYF. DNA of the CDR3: TGTGCCAGCAGCTACGGACAGGGGATATACGAGCAGTACTTC.

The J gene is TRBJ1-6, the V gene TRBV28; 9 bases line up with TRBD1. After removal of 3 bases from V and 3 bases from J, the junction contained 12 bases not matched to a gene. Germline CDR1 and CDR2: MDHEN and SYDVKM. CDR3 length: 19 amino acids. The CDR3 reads CASSFGQGFPSLYNSPLHF. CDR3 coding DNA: TGTGCCAGCAGTTTTGGACAGGGGTTCCCTTCCCTCTATAATTCACCCCTCCACTTT. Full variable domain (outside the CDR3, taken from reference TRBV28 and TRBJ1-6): DVKVTQSSRYLVKRTGEKVFLECVQDMDHENMFWYRQDPGLGLRLIYFSYDVKMKEKGDIPEGYSVSREKKERFSLILESASTNQTSMYLCASSFGQGFPSLYNSPLHFGNGTRLTVT.

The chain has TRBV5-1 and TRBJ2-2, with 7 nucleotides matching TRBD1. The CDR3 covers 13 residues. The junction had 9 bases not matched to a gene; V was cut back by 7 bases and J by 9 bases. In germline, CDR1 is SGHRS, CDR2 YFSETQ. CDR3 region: CASRDSSTWELFF. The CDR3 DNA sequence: TGCGCCAGCCGGGACAGTTCCACGTGGGAGCTGTTTTTT.

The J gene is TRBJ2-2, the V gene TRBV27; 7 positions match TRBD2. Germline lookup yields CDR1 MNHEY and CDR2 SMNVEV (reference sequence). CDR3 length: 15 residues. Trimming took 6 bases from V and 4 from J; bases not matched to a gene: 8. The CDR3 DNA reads TGTGCCAGCAGGCCGACGGGGGGTATCACCGGGGAGCTGTTTTTT. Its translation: CASRPTGGITGELFF.

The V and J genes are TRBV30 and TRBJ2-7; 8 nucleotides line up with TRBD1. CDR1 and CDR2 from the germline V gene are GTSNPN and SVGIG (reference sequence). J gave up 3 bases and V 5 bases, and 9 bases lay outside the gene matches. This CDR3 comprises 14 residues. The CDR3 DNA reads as TGTGCCTGGGGTTTTGACAGGGGTGTCTACGAGCAGTACTTC. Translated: CAWGFDRGVYEQYF. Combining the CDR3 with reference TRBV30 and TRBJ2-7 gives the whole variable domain SQTIHQWPATLVQPVGSPLSLECTVEGTSNPNLYWYRQAAGRGLQLLFYSVGIGQISSEVPQNLSASRPQDRQFILSSKKLLLSDSGFYLCAWGFDRGVYEQYFGPGTRLTVT.

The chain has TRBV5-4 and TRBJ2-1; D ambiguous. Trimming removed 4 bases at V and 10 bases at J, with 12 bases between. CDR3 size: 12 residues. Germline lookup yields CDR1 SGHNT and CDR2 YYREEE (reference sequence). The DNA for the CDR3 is TGTGCCAGCAGCCAGACGGGTGGGGAGCAGTTCTTC. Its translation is CASSQTGGEQFF.

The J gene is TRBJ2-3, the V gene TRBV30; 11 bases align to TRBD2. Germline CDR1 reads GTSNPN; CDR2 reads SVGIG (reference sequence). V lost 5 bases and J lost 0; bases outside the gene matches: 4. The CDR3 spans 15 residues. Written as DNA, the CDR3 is TGTGCCTGGCAGGGACTAGCGGCGAGCACAGATACGCAGTATTTT. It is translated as CAWQGLAASTDTQYF.

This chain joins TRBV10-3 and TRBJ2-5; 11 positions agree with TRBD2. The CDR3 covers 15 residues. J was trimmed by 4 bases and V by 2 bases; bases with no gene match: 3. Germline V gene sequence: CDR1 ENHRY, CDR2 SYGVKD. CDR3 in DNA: TGTGCCATCAGTGAGGCTAGCGGGGGGTTAGAGACCCAGTACTTC. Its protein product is CAISEASGGLETQYF.

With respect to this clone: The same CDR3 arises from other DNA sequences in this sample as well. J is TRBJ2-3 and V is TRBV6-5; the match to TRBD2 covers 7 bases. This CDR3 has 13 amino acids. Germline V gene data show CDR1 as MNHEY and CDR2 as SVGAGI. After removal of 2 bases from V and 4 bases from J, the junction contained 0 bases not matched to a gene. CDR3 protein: CASSYGGADTQYF. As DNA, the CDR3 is TGTGCCAGCAGTTACGGGGGGGCAGATACGCAGTATTTT.

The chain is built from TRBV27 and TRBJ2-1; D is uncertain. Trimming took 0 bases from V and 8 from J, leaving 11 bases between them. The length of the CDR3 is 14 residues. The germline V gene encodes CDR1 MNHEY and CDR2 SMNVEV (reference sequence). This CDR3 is CASSLSVSVDEQFF. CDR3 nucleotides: TGTGCCAGCAGTTTATCGGTGAGCGTGGATGAGCAGTTCTTC.

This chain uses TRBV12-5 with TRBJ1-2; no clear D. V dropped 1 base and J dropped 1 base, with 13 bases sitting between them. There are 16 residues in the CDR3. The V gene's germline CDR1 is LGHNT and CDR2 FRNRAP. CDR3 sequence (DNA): TGTGCTAGTGGTTTGGGGGGTCCAGGTCTTAACTATGGCTACACCTTC. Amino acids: CASGLGGPGLNYGYTF.

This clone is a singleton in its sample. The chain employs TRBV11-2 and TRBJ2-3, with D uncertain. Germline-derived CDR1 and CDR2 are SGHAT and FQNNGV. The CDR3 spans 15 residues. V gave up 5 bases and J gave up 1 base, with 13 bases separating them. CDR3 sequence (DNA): TGTGCCAGCAGCCCAGCTCTTGCTGGCACAGATACGCAGTATTTT. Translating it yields CASSPALAGTDTQYF.

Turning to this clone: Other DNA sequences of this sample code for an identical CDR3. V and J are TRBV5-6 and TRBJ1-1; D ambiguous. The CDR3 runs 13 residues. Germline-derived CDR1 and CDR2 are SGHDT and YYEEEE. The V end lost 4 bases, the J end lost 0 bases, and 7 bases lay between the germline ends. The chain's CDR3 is CASSAGLNTEAFF. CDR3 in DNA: TGTGCCAGCAGCGCAGGACTGAACACTGAAGCTTTCTTT. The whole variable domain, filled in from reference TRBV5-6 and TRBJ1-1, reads DAGVTQSPTHLIKTRGQQVTLRCSPKSGHDTVSWYQQALGQGPQFIFQYYEEEERQRGNFPDRFSGHQFPNYSSELNVNALLLGDSALYLCASSAGLNTEAFFGQGTRLTVV.

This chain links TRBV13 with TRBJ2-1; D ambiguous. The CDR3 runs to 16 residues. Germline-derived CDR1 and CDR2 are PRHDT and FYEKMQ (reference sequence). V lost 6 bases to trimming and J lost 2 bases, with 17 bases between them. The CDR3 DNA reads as TGTGCCAGCAGTCCCCCCCCGGGTCAGGCCTACAATGAGCAGTTCTTC. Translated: CASSPPPGQAYNEQFF. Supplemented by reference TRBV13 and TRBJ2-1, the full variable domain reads AAGVIQSPRHLIKEKRETATLKCYPIPRHDTVYWYQQGPGQDPQFLISFYEKMQSDKGSIPDRFSAQQFSDYHSELNMSSLELGDSALYFCASSPPPGQAYNEQFFGPGTRLTVL.

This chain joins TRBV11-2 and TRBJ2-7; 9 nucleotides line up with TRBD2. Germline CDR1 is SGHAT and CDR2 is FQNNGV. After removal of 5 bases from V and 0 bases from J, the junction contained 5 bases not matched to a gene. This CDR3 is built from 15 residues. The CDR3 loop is CASSQGTSRSYEQYF. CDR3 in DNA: TGTGCCAGCAGCCAAGGGACTAGCCGCTCCTACGAGCAGTACTTC.

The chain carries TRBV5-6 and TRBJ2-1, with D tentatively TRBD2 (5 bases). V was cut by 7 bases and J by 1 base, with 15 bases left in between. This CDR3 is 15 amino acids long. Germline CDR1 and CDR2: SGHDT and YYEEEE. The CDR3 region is CASGAFGDSYNEQFF. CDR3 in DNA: TGTGCCAGCGGTGCATTCGGGGATTCCTACAATGAGCAGTTCTTC.

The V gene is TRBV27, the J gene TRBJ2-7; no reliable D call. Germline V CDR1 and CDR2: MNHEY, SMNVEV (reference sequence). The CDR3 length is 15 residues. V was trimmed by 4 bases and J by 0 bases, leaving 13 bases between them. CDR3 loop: CASSSLDGLSYEQYF. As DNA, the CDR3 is TGTGCCAGCAGTTCCCTGGACGGCCTCTCCTACGAGCAGTACTTC.